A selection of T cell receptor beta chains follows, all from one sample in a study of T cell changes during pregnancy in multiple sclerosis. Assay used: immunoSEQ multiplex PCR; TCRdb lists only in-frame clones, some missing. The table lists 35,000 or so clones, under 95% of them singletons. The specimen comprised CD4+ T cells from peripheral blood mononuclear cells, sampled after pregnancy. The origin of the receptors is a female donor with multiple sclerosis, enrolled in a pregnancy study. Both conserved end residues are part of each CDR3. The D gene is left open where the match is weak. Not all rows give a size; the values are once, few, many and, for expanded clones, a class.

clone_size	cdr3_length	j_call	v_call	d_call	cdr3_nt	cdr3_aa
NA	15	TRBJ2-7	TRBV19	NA	TGTGCCAGTACCGGGGGACTTGACAGCTCCTACGAGCAGTACTTC	CASTGGLDSSYEQYF
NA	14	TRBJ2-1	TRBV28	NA	TGTGCCAGCAGTGCAGACAGTTCCTACAATGAGCAGTTCTTC	CASSADSSYNEQFF
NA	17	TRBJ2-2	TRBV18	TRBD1	TGTGCCAGCTCATTAAGGACCCAGGGGGCCAACACCGGGGAGCTGTTTTTT	CASSLRTQGANTGELFF
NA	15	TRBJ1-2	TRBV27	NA	TGTGCCAGCAGTTCCCACAGGGCCCTTAACTATGGCTACACCTTC	CASSSHRALNYGYTF
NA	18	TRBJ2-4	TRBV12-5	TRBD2	TGTGCTAGTGGTTTGGAGCGGGGGGTTTCGCTTGCCAAAAACATTCAGTACTTC	CASGLERGVSLAKNIQYF
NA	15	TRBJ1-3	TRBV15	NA	TGTGCCACCAGCAGAGAAGGGGGTACTGGAAACACCATATATTTT	CATSREGGTGNTIYF
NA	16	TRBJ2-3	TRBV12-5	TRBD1	TGTGCTAGTGGTCTCGGACAGGGGGGAAGGACAGATACGCAGTATTTT	CASGLGQGGRTDTQYF
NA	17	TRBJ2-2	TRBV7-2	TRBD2	TGTGCCAGCAGCTTAGAGGTGGGACTAATACACACCGGGGAGCTGTTTTTT	CASSLEVGLIHTGELFF
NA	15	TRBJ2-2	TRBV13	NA	TGTGCCAGCAGCTTAGACGGGAGAAACACCGGGGAGCTGTTTTTT	CASSLDGRNTGELFF
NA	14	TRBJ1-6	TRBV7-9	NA	TGTGCCAGCAGCCCCGACAGCTTGGGGTCACCCCTCCACTTT	CASSPDSLGSPLHF
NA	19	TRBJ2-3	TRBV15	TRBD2	TGTGCCACCAGCATATCGAACCATTATAGCGGGAGGAGTCTTAATACGCAGTATTTT	CATSISNHYSGRSLNTQYF
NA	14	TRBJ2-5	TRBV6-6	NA	TGTGCCAGCAGTTACTCGGAAAGGGGTGAGACCCAGTACTTC	CASSYSERGETQYF
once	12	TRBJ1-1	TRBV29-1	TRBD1	TGCAGCGGGGACAGTACCAACACTGAAGCTTTCTTT	CSGDSTNTEAFF
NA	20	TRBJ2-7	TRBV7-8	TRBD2	TGTGCCAGCAGCTTAAAAAATCGTCGACTAGCGGGGCTTGTATCCTACGAGCAGTACTTC	CASSLKNRRLAGLVSYEQYF
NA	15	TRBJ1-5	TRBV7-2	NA	TGTGCCAGCAGCTTAGCCCAGGCCAGCAATCAGCCCCAGCATTTT	CASSLAQASNQPQHF
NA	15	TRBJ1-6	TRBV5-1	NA	TGCGCCAGCAGCCTTCTTTCGGGGGAGGCTTCACCCCTCCACTTT	CASSLLSGEASPLHF
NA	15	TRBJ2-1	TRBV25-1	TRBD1	TGTGCCAGCGGACGCCGGACAGGGCACGGCAATGAGCAGTTCTTC	CASGRRTGHGNEQFF
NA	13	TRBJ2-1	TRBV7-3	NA	TGTGCCAGCAGCCCCTCGAGCGGGAATGAGCAGTTCTTC	CASSPSSGNEQFF
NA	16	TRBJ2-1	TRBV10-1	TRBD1	TGCGCCAGCAGTGACAGACAGGGAAGGGGTCCCAATGAGCAGTTCTTC	CASSDRQGRGPNEQFF